What follows are 29 T cell receptor beta chains derived from one specimen sequenced in a study of blood T cell repertoires in COVID-19. Assay: immunoSEQ multiplex PCR; the TCRdb copy retains only in-frame clones and omits some. The sample shows approximately 300,000 clones, roughly 90% of them seen only once. The sample comprised peripheral blood. The origin of the receptors is a woman between 45 and 65 years old with active or convalescent COVID-19.

The rearrangement joins TRBV10-3 to TRBJ1-5, with D hard to call. Germline V lookup: CDR1 ENHRY, CDR2 SYGVKD. CDR3 length: 13 amino acids. Trimming took 11 bases from V and 7 from J, leaving 18 bases between them. CDR3 nucleotide sequence: TGTGCCCATAGGCACGAGGAAAGGCAGCCCCAGCATTTT. It translates to CAHRHEERQPQHF.

This clone was seen just once. The rearrangement joins TRBV18 to TRBJ1-1; TRBD1 is a possible D gene (5 bases). CDR1 KGHSH and CDR2 LQKENI come from the germline V gene. This CDR3 has 11 amino acids. V dropped 8 bases and J dropped 1 base, with 5 bases sitting between them. The chain's CDR3 is CASQGNTEAFF. CDR3 nucleotides: TGTGCCAGCCAGGGGAACACTGAAGCTTTCTTT.

V is TRBV9 and J is TRBJ1-1; unclear D gene. Germline V lookup: CDR1 SGDLS, CDR2 YYNGEE. This CDR3 contains 15 residues. The V end lost 0 bases, the J end lost 0 bases, and 9 bases lay between the germline ends. For the CDR3, the DNA is TGTGCCAGCAGCGTAGCCACGACAATGAACACTGAAGCTTTCTTT. Translation: CASSVATTMNTEAFF.

The chain uses TRBV5-1 and TRBJ2-1; 8 nucleotides agree with TRBD2. The CDR3 consists of 18 residues. Unmatched junction bases numbered 12, after V lost 4 bases and J lost 0 bases. Per the germline V gene, CDR1 is SGHRS and CDR2 is YFSETQ. The CDR3 DNA sequence: TGCGCCAGCAGCGCCAGCAGCGGGGGTCGTCGCTCCTACAATGAGCAGTTCTTC. Its protein product is CASSASSGGRRSYNEQFF.

This clone occurred a few times. The chain has TRBV6-5 and TRBJ1-1; unclear D gene. V lost 6 bases and J 1 base, leaving 9 bases between the germline ends. From germline, CDR1 is MNHEY and CDR2 SVGAGI. CDR3 size: 13 residues. CDR3 DNA sequence: TGTGCCAGCAGCCTGCAGCGGAACACTGAAGCTTTCTTT. Translated, it gives CASSLQRNTEAFF.

This clone has only one observation. The chain is built from TRBV7-2 and TRBJ2-1; TRBD2 aligns across 8 bases. Looked up from germline, CDR1 is SGHTA and CDR2 is FQGNSA. The V gene end was trimmed by 2 bases and the J gene end by 4 bases; junction bases not matched to a gene: 7. CDR3 length: 16 residues. CDR3 coding DNA: TGTGCCAGCAGCTTACAGGGACTAGGAGGGTACAATGAGCAGTTCTTC. Translated, it gives CASSLQGLGGYNEQFF.

This clone was recorded only once. The chain joins TRBV7-8 to TRBJ2-1; 9 bases map to TRBD2. The CDR3 extends over 17 amino acids. The junction had 13 bases not matched to a gene; V was cut back by 1 base and J by 9 bases. Germline V gene lookup returns CDR1 SGHVS and CDR2 FQNEAQ. The CDR3 loop is CASSLGIGVAGVGEQFF. In DNA, the CDR3 is TGTGCCAGCAGCTTAGGGATTGGAGTAGCGGGAGTTGGTGAGCAGTTCTTC.

The V and J genes are TRBV7-2 and TRBJ1-5; D is uncertain. Trimming cost V 1 base and J 0 bases, with 10 bases left between them. The CDR3 runs to 16 residues. From germline, CDR1 is SGHTA and CDR2 FQGNSA. This CDR3 is CASSLVPDISNQPQHF. The CDR3 region has the DNA TGTGCCAGCAGCTTAGTCCCAGACATTAGCAATCAGCCCCAGCATTTT.

This clone was recorded a few times. The V gene is TRBV2, the J gene TRBJ2-1, with no clear D. The V gene's germline CDR1 is SNHLY and CDR2 FYNNEI. Trimming left V 3 bases short and J 4 bases short, with 7 bases between. The CDR3 sequence is 13 residues long. The CDR3 DNA reads TGTGCCAGCAGTGATTTAGAGTACAATGAGCAGTTCTTC. This encodes CASSDLEYNEQFF.

This clone was picked up one time. The rearrangement joins TRBV7-6 to TRBJ1-1; D unresolved. The CDR3 loop spans 15 amino acids. The ends were cut back, 6 bases at V and 1 base at J, with 15 bases in the middle. Germline CDR1 SGHVS, CDR2 FNYEAQ. Written as DNA, the CDR3 is TGTGCCAGCAGGCCCTCTCAGAAACAGAACACTGAAGCTTTCTTT. Encoded protein: CASRPSQKQNTEAFF.

The V gene is TRBV4-2, the J gene TRBJ1-2; 8 nucleotides line up with TRBD1. Germline V gene lookup returns CDR1 LGHNA and CDR2 YNFKEQ. This CDR3 region has 14 residues. V gave up 4 bases and J gave up 4 bases; unmatched junction bases: 5. This CDR3 reads CASSPGQGGYGYTF. For the CDR3, the DNA is TGTGCCAGCAGCCCAGGACAGGGCGGCTATGGCTACACCTTC.

The V gene is TRBV30, the J gene TRBJ2-6; weak D call: TRBD1 (6 bases). The germline V gene encodes CDR1 GTSNPN and CDR2 SVGIG (reference sequence). This CDR3 comprises 16 residues. The V and J ends lost 8 bases and 0 bases respectively, with 17 bases between them. The CDR3 region is CAGPQGRGSGANVLTF. The CDR3 nucleotides are TGTGCCGGACCACAGGGAAGAGGCTCTGGGGCCAACGTCCTGACTTTC.

The V gene is TRBV13, the J gene TRBJ2-1; 13 bases are shared with TRBD2. CDR1 and CDR2 from the germline V gene are PRHDT and FYEKMQ (reference sequence). CDR3 size: 19 residues. The J segment lost 3 bases and the V segment lost 3 bases, leaving 11 bases of the junction unmatched. CDR3 protein: CASSFSDPRLAGGYNEQFF. The CDR3, as DNA: TGTGCCAGCAGCTTTTCGGACCCGAGACTAGCGGGGGGCTACAATGAGCAGTTCTTC.

This rearrangement joins TRBV19 to TRBJ2-1; D uncertain. The CDR3 is 14 residues long. CDR1 and CDR2 (germline): LNHDA, SQIVND (reference sequence). The V end lost 7 bases, the J end lost 3 bases, and 13 bases lay between the germline ends. This CDR3 reads CASTARRNYNEQFF. The CDR3 region has the DNA TGTGCCAGTACAGCTAGAAGGAACTACAATGAGCAGTTCTTC.

V and J are TRBV6-2 or TRBV6-3 and TRBJ1-5, with 7 positions matching TRBD1. Germline values: CDR1 MNHEY, CDR2 SVGEGT. Trimming at V came to 6 bases and at J to 2 bases, leaving 4 bases not matched to a gene. The CDR3 has 14 amino acids. The CDR3 DNA sequence: TGTGCCAGCAGCCGCGGGACAGGCAATCAGCCCCAGCATTTT. This translates into CASSRGTGNQPQHF.

The count of this clone is one. V gene TRBV10-2 combines with J gene TRBJ2-1; TRBD2 aligns across 12 bases. This CDR3 comprises 14 residues. V lost 8 bases, J lost 3 bases, and 2 bases stayed unmatched. Per the germline V gene, CDR1 is WSHSY and CDR2 is SAAADI. DNA of the CDR3: TGCGCCAGCGCTAGCGGGGGGGTCTACAATGAGCAGTTCTTC. It yields the protein CASASGGVYNEQFF.

The V gene is TRBV29-1, the J gene TRBJ2-7; D is unresolved. This CDR3 has 10 residues. Germline lookup yields CDR1 SQVTM and CDR2 ANQGSEA. Between the trimmed V and J ends, which lost 6 bases and 5 bases, there was a span of 8 bases. CDR3 residues: CSVRGNEQYF. The CDR3 DNA reads as TGCAGCGTCCGAGGAAACGAGCAGTACTTC.

The chain links TRBV5-1 to TRBJ1-6; no firm D call. Trimming cost V 1 base and J 7 bases, with 6 bases left between them. The CDR3 is 13 residues long. Per the germline V gene, CDR1 is SGHRS and CDR2 is YFSETQ. CDR3 DNA sequence: TGCGCCAGCAGCTTGTACGGGAATTCACCCCTCCACTTT. Translation: CASSLYGNSPLHF.

The V gene is TRBV5-4, the J gene TRBJ1-2, with TRBD1 identical over 7 bases. V lost 5 bases, J lost 4 bases, and 8 bases stayed unmatched. The germline CDR1 and CDR2 sequences are SGHNT and YYREEE (reference sequence). CDR3 length equals 14 residues. CDR3: CASRPGDRSYGYTF. The CDR3 DNA follows: TGTGCCAGCAGACCGGGGGACAGAAGCTATGGCTACACCTTC.

This clone was detected many times. The gene calls are TRBV6-1 and TRBJ2-4; the D gene is possibly TRBD1 (6 bases). V was trimmed by 3 bases and J by 6 bases, leaving 21 bases between them. Looked up from germline, CDR1 is MNHNS and CDR2 is SASEGT. This CDR3 is 17 amino acids long. The CDR3 nucleotides are TGTGCCAGCAGTGAGCGAAACTCACAGGGAGACGGAAACATTCAGTACTTC. It encodes CASSERNSQGDGNIQYF.

The chain combines TRBV25-1 with TRBJ2-7, with 11 bases lining up with TRBD2. CDR1 is MGHDK and CDR2 is SYGVNS in the germline V gene. This CDR3 region has 15 residues. V lost 8 bases and J lost 2; bases outside the gene matches: 8. In DNA form, the CDR3 reads TGTGCCAGCTCGACTAATAGCGGGGGGGCCTACGAGCAGTACTTC. It is translated as CASSTNSGGAYEQYF.

V is TRBV5-1 and J is TRBJ2-1, with TRBD1 identical over 7 bases. The germline V gene has CDR1 SGHRS and CDR2 YFSETQ. The CDR3 covers 14 residues. The junction had 2 bases not matched to a gene; V was cut back by 1 base and J by 4 bases. The CDR3 protein is CASSLSQGYNEQFF. CDR3 coding DNA: TGCGCCAGCAGCTTGTCACAGGGGTACAATGAGCAGTTCTTC.

This clone appeared a single time. V gene TRBV27 combines with J gene TRBJ2-2, with a possible D match to TRBD2 (7 bases). V was pared by 2 bases and J by 7 bases, with 11 bases between. This CDR3 region has 14 residues. The germline CDR1 and CDR2 sequences are MNHEY and SMNVEV (reference sequence). As DNA, the CDR3 is TGTGCCAGCAGTTTAGCGGGGGCTAACGGGGAGCTGTTTTTT. Protein sequence: CASSLAGANGELFF.

The J gene is TRBJ1-2, the V gene TRBV19, with 7 bases identical to TRBD1. Trimming at V came to 4 bases and at J to 4 bases, leaving 3 bases not matched to a gene. The germline V gene encodes CDR1 LNHDA and CDR2 SQIVND (reference sequence). This CDR3 is built from 13 residues. Written as DNA, the CDR3 is TGTGCCAGTAGTAGGGGACAGCCCTATGGCTACACCTTC. Protein product: CASSRGQPYGYTF.

The rearrangement links TRBV30 to TRBJ1-6; 7 bases line up with TRBD1. Trimming removed 7 bases from V and 5 bases from J; junction bases left unmatched: 8. The CDR3 loop spans 14 amino acids. CDR1 and CDR2 (germline): GTSNPN, SVGIG (reference sequence). The CDR3 DNA follows: TGTGCCTACACGGGACAGATACATAATTCACCCCTCCACTTT. This translates into CAYTGQIHNSPLHF.

The chain links TRBV3-1 (or the pseudogene TRBV3-2) to TRBJ2-7, with 7 positions matching TRBD2. The germline V gene encodes CDR1 LGHDT and CDR2 YNNKEL (reference sequence). The CDR3 extends over 14 amino acids. Trimming cost V 4 bases and J 7 bases; bases outside gene matches: 10. CDR3 region: CASSPRPQGGEQYF. The CDR3 bases are TGTGCCAGCAGCCCGAGGCCTCAGGGAGGGGAGCAGTACTTC.

The V gene is TRBV28, the J gene TRBJ1-4; 7 bases agree with TRBD1. The V segment lost 6 bases and the J segment 10 bases; nucleotides outside the gene matches: 14. Germline CDR1 reads MDHEN; CDR2 reads SYDVKM. CDR3 length equals 15 residues. CDR3 residues: CASSKRTGVGGKLFF. CDR3 in DNA: TGTGCCAGCAGCAAGCGAACAGGGGTGGGGGGAAAACTGTTTTTT.

The chain joins TRBV11-2 to TRBJ2-7; 10 nucleotides align to TRBD1. Germline V gives CDR1 SGHAT, CDR2 FQNNGV. This CDR3 region has 15 residues. V lost 6 bases to trimming and J lost 0 bases; unmatched junction nucleotides: 5. In nucleotides, the CDR3 is TGTGCCAGCAGAAAGACAGGGGGCGCCTCCTACGAGCAGTACTTC. Its protein is CASRKTGGASYEQYF.

The gene calls are TRBV11-3 and TRBJ2-1; no reliable D call. Germline assignment: CDR1 SGHNT and CDR2 YENEEA. This CDR3 region has 15 residues. Trimming took off 1 base at V and 2 bases at J, with 9 bases between the two ends. As DNA, the CDR3 is TGTGCCAGCAGCTTAGGGCAGGCCCCCTACAATGAGCAGTTCTTC. Translation: CASSLGQAPYNEQFF. The variable domain in full, with the rest retrieved from reference TRBV11-3 and TRBJ2-1, is EAGVVQSPRYKIIEKKQPVAFWCNPISGHNTLYWYLQNLGQGPELLIRYENEEAVDDSQLPKDRFSAERLKGVDSTLKIQPAELGDSAVYLCASSLGQAPYNEQFFGPGTRLTVL.